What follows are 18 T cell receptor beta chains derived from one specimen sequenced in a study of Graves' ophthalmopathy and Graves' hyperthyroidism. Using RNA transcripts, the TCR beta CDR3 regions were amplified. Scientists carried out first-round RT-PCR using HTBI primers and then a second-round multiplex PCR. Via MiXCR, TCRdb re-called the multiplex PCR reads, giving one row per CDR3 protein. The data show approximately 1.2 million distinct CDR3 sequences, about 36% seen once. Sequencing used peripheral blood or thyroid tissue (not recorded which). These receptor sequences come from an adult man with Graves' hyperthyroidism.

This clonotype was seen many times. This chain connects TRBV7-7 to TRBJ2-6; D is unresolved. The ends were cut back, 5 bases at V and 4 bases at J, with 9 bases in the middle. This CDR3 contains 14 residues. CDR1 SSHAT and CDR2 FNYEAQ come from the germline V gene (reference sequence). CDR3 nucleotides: TGTGCCAGCAGCCCACGTCCCGGGGCCAACGTCCTGACTTTC. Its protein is CASSPRPGANVLTF.

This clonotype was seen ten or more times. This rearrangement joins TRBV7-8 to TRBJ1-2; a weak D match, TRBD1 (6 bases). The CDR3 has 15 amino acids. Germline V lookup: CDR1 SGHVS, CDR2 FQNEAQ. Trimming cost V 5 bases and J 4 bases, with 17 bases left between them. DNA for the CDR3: TGTGCCAGCAGCCCACCCGGGGGCTTTGCCTATGGCTACACCTTC. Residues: CASSPPGGFAYGYTF.

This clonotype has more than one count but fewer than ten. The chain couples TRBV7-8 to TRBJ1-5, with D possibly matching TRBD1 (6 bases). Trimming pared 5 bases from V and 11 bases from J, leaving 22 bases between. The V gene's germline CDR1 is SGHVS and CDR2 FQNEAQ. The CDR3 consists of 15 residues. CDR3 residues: CASSPEGDQERTQHF. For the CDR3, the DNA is TGTGCCAGCAGCCCTGAGGGGGATCAAGAGAGGACCCAGCATTTT.

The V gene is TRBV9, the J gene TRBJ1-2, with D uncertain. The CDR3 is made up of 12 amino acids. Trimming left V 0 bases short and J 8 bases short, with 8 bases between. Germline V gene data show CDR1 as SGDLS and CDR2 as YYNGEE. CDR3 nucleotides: TGTGCCAGCAGCGTAGACGACCGGGGCTACACCTTC. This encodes CASSVDDRGYTF.

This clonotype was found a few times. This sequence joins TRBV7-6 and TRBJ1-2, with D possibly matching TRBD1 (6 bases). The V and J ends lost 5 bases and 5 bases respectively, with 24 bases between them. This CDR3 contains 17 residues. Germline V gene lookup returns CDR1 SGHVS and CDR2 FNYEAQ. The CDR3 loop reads CASSQGARGGTPYGYTF. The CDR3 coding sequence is TGTGCCAGCAGCCAAGGGGCTCGAGGGGGTACTCCTTATGGCTACACCTTC.

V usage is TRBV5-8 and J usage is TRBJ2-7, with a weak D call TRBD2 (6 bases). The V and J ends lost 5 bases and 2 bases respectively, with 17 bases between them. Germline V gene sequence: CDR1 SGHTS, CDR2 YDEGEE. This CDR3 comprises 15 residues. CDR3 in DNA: TGTGCCAGCAGTAGACGCGGGACGGTTACCTACGAGCAGTACTTC. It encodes CASSRRGTVTYEQYF.

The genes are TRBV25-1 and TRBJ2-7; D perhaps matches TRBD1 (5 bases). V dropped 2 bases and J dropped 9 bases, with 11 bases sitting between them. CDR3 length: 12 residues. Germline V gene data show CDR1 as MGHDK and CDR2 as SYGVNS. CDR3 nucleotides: TGTGCCAGCAGTGAAATTGGGGCCTGGCAGTACTTC. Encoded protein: CASSEIGAWQYF.

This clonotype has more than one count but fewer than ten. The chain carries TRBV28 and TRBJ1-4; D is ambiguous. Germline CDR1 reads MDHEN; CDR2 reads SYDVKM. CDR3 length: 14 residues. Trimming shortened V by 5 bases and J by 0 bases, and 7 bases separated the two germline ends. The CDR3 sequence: CASSPDATNEKLFF. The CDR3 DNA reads TGTGCCAGCAGTCCGGATGCAACTAATGAAAAACTGTTTTTT.

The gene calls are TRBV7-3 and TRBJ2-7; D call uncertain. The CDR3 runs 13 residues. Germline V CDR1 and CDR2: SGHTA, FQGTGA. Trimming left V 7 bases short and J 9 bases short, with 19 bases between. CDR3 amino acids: CASNPSNRPTQYF. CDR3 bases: TGTGCCAGCAATCCCTCCAACCGACCGACGCAGTACTTC. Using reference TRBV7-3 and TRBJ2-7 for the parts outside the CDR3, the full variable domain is GAGVSQTPSNKVTEKGKYVELRCDPISGHTALYWYRQSLGQGPEFLIYFQGTGAADDSGLPNDRFFAVRPEGSVSTLKIQRTERGDSAVYLCASNPSNRPTQYFGPGTRLTVT.

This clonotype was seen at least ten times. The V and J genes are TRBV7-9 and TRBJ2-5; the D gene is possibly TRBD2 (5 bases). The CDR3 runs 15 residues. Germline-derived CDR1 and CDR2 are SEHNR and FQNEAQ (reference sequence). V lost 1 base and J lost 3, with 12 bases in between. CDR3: CASSLVARGKETQYF. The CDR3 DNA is TGTGCCAGCAGCTTAGTTGCCCGGGGAAAAGAGACCCAGTACTTC.

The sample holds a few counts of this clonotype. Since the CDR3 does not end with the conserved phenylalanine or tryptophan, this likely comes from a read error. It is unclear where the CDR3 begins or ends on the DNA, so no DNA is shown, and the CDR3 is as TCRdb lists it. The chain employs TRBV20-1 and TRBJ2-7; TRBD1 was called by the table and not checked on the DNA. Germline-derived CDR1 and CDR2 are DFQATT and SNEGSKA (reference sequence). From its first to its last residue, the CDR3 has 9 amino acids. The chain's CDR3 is CSARDLPGQ.

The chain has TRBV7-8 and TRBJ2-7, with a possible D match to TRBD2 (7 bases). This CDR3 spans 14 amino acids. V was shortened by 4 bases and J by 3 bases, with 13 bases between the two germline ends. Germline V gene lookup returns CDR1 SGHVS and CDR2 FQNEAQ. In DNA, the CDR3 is TGTGCCAGCAGCTCCGGAGGGGGGGGCTACGAGCAGTACTTC. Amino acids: CASSSGGGGYEQYF.

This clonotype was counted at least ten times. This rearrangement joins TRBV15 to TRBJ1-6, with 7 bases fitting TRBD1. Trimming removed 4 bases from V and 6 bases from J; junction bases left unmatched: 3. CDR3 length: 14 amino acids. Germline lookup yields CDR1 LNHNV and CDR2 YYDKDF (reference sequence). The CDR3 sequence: CATSIRQGNSPLHF. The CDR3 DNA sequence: TGTGCCACCAGCATTCGACAGGGTAATTCACCCCTCCACTTT.

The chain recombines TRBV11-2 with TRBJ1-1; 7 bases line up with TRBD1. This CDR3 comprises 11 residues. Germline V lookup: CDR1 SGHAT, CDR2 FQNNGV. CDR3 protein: CAPRQGTEAFF. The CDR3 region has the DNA TGTGCTCCGCGACAGGGCACTGAAGCTTTCTTT.

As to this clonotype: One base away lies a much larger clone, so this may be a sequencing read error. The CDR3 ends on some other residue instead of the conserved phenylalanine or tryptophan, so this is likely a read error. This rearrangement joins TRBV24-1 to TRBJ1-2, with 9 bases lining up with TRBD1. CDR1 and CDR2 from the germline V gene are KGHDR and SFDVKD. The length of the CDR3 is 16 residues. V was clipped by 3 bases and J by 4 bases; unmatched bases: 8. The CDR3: CATSDTPDRGRYGYTL. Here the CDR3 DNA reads TGTGCCACCAGTGATACTCCGGACAGGGGCCGCTATGGCTACACCCTC.

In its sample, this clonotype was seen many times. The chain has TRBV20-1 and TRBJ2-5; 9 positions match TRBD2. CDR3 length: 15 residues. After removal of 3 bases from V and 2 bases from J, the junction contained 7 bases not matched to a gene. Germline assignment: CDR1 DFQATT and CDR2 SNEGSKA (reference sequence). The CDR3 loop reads CSARFRGGDQETQYF. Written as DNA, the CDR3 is TGCAGTGCTAGGTTCCGCGGGGGGGATCAAGAGACCCAGTACTTC.

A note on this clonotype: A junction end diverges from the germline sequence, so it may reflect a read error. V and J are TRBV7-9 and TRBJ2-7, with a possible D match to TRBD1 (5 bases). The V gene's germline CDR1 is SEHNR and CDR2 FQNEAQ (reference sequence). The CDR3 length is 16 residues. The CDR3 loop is CASSQDFDSWDYEQYF. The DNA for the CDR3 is TGCGCCAGCAGCCAAGATTTCGACAGTTGGGACTACGAGCAGTACTTC.

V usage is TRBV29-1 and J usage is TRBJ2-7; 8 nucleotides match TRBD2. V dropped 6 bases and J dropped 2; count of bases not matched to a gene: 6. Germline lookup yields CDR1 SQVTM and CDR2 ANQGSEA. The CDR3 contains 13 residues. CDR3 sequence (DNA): TGCAGCGTAGGACTAGCTGGGACCTACGAGCAGTACTTC. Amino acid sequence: CSVGLAGTYEQYF.